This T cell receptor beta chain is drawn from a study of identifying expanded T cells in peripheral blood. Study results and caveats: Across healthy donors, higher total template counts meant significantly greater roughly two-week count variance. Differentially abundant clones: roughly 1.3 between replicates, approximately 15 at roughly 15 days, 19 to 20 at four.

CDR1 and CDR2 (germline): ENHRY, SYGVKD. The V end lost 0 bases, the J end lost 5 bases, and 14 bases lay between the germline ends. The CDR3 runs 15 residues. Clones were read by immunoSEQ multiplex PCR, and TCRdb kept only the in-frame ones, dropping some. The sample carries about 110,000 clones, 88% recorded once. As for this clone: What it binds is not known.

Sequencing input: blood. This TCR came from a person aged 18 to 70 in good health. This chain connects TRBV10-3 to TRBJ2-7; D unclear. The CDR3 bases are TGTGCCATCAGTGAGTCGTGGCAGAGTAACCACGAGCAGTACTTC. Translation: CAISESWQSNHEQYF.